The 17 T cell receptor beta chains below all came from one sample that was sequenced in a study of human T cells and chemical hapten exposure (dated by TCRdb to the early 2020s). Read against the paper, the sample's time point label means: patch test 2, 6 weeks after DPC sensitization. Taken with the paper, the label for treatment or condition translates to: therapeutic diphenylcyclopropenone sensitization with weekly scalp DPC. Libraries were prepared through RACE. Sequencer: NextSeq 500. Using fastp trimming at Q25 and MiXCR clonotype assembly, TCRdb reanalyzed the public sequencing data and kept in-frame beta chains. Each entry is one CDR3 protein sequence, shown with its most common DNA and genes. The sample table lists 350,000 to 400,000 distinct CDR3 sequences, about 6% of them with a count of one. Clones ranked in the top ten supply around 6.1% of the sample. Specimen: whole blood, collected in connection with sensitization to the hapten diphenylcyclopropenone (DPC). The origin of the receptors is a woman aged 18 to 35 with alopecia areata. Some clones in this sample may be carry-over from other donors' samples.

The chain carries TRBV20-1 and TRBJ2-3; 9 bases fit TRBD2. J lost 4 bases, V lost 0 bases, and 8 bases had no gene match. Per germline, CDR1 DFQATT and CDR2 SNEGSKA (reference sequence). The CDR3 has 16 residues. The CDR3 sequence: CSARDSGGGVPDTQYF. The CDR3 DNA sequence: TGCAGTGCTAGAGATTCCGGCGGGGGGGTTCCAGATACGCAGTATTTT.

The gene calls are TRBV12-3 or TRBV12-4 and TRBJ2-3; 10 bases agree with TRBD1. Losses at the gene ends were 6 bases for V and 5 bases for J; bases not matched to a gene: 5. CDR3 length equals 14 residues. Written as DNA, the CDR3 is TGTGCCAGCAGACCCGGGACAGGGGAAGATACGCAGTATTTT. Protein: CASRPGTGEDTQYF.

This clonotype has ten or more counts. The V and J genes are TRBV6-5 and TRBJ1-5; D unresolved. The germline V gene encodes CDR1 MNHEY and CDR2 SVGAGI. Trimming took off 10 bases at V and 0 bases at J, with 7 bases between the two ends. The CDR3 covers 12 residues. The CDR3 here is CATGLSNQPQHF. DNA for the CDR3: TGTGCCACCGGACTTAGCAATCAGCCCCAGCATTTT.

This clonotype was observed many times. CDR3 region: CASSYQWEGDQPQHF. CDR3 sequence (DNA): TGCGCCAGCAGCTACCAGTGGGAGGGGGATCAGCCCCAGCATTTT. The chain links TRBV4-1 to TRBJ1-5; possibly TRBD1 for D (6 bases). CDR1 is MGHRA, CDR2 YSYEKL, per germline. V shed 5 bases and J shed 5 bases, with 16 bases lying between them. The CDR3 has 15 amino acids.

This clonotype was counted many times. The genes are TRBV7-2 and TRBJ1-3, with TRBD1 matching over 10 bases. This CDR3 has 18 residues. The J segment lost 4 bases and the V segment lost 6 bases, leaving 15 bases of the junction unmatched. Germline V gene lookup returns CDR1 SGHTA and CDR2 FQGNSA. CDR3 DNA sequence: TGTGCCAGCAGTTCCGGGACAGGGGTTTTCCCTAGGGGAAACACCATATATTTT. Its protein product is CASSSGTGVFPRGNTIYF. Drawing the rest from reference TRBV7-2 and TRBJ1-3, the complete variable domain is GAGVSQSPSNKVTEKGKDVELRCDPISGHTALYWYRQSLGQGLEFLIYFQGNSAPDKSGLPSDRFSAERTGGSVSTLTIQRTQQEDSAVYLCASSSGTGVFPRGNTIYFGEGSWLTVV.

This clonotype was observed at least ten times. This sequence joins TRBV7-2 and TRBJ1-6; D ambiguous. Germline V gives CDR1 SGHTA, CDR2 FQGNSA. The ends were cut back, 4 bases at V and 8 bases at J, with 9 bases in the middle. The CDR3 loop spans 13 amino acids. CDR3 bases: TGTGCCAGCAGCTGGGATCCTGATTCACCCCTCCACTTT. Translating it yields CASSWDPDSPLHF.

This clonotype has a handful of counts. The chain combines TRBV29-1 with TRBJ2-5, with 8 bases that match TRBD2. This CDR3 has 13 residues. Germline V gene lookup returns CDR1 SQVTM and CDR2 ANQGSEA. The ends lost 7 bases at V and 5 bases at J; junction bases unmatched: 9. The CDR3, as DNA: TGCAGCGCGAGACTTAGCGGGGCGGAGACCCAGTACTTC. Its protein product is CSARLSGAETQYF.

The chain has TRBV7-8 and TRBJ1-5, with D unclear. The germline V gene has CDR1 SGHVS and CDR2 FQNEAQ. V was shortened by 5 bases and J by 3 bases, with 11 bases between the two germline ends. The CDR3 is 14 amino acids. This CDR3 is CASSPRLVNQPQHF. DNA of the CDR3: TGTGCCAGCAGCCCAAGGTTGGTCAATCAGCCCCAGCATTTT.

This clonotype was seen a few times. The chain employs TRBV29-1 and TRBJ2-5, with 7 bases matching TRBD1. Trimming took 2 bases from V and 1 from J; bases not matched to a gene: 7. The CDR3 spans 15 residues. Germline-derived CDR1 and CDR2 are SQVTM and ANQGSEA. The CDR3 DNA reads TGCAGCGTTGAACCCAGACAGGGCGCCCAAGAGACCCAGTACTTC. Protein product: CSVEPRQGAQETQYF.

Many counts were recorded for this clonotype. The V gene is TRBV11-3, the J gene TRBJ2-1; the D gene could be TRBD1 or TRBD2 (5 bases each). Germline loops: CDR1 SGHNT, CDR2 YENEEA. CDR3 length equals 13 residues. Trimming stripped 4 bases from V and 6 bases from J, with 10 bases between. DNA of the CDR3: TGTGCCAGCAGCTGGGGGATGGGCAATGAGCAGTTCTTC. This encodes CASSWGMGNEQFF.

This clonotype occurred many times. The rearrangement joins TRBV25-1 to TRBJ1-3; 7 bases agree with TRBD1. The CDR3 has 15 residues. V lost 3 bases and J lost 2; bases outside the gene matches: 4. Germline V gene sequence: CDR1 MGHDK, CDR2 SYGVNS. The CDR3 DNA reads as TGTGCCAGCAGTGATTTAGACAGGGCTGGAAACACCATATATTTT. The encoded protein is CASSDLDRAGNTIYF.

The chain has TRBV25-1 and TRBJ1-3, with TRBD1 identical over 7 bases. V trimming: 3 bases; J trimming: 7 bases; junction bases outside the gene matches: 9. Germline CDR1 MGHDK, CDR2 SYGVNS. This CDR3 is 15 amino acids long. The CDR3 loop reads CASSEGSGGYNTIYF. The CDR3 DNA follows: TGTGCCAGCAGTGAGGGGTCAGGGGGGTACAACACCATATATTTT.

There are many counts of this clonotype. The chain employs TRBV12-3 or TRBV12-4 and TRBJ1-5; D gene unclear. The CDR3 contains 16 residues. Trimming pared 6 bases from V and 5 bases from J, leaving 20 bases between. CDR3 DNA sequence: TGTGCCAGCAGCGTGGAACCAGGACGTGAGGATCAGCCCCAGCATTTT. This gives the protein CASSVEPGREDQPQHF.

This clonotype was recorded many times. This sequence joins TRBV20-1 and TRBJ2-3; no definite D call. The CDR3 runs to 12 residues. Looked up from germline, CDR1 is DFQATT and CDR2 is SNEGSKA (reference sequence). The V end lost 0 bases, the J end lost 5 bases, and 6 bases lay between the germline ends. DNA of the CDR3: TGCAGTGCTAGAGATCTCGAAGATACGCAGTATTTT. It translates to CSARDLEDTQYF.

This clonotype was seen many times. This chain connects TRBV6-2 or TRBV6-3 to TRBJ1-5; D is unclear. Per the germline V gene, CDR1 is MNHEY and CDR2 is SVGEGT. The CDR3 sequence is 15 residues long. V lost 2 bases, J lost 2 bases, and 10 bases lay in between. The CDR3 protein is CASSYTGRGNQPQHF. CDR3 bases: TGTGCCAGCAGTTACACCGGACGGGGCAATCAGCCCCAGCATTTT.

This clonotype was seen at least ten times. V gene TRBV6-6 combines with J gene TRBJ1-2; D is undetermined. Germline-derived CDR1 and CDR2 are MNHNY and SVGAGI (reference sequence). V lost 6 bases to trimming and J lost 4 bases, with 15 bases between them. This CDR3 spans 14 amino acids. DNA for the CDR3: TGTGCCAGCAGGCCCGAGGAGGATAGCTATGGCTACACCTTC. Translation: CASRPEEDSYGYTF.

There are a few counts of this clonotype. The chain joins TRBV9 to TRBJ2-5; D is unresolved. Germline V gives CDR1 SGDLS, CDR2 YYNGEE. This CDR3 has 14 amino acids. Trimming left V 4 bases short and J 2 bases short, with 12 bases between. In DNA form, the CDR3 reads TGTGCCAGCAGCCCCGCTTTGAGGCAAGAGACCCAGTACTTC. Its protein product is CASSPALRQETQYF.